The T cell receptor (beta chain) under discussion was sequenced for a study of T cells in tuberculosis. Study background: A South African cohort included IGRA-negative adolescents, latently infected IGRA-positive adolescents and adults with active tuberculosis.

The method was immunoSEQ multiplex PCR; TCRdb's version includes in-frame clones alone and lacks a portion of them. This sample has tens of thousands of clones, with over 90% found just once. CDR1 is SGDLS, CDR2 YYNGEE, per germline. The V and J ends lost 0 bases and 0 bases respectively, with 6 bases between them. CDR3 length: 15 residues. As to this clone: The antigen is undetermined.

Study observations and caveats: Smaller alpha distances in active tuberculosis partly reflected shorter CDR3-alpha lengths.

The TCR originated in a donor under 30 with latent tuberculosis or without tuberculosis infection. Sequencing used PBMCs. J is TRBJ1-4 and V is TRBV9; D not resolved. CDR3 coding DNA: TGTGCCAGCAGCGTAGGCGGGGCAACTAATGAAAAACTGTTTTTT. Its protein is CASSVGGATNEKLFF.